This is a list of T cell receptor beta chains from one sample in a study of PD-1 blockade in classical Hodgkin lymphoma. The assay was immunoSEQ multiplex PCR, and TCRdb's table has in-frame clones only and misses some. The sample consists of tens of thousands of clones, under 95% of them appearing once. Source: peripheral blood mononuclear cells (PBMCs), taken before the fourth cycle of nivolumab. The receptor set was obtained from a human donor with classical Hodgkin lymphoma. Both conserved end residues are part of each CDR3. A D gene is named only where the DNA matches it firmly.

v_gene	d_gene	j_gene	CDR3aa
TRBV10-1	.	TRBJ1-1	CASSDTGLGNTEAFF
TRBV21-1	.	TRBJ2-7	CANHRDGSSYEQYF
TRBV21-1	.	TRBJ1-5	CASSNKTDGNQPQHF
TRBV4-1	TRBD2	TRBJ2-7	CASSQDRVAGGYEQYF
TRBV4-1	.	TRBJ1-2	CASSLDLGGYYGYTF
TRBV5-4	.	TRBJ1-2	CASSRTDNYGYTF
TRBV27	.	TRBJ1-6	CASSYSRGGINSPLHF
TRBV11-3	TRBD2	TRBJ2-1	CASSLDLGAGGSYNEQFF
TRBV18	.	TRBJ2-3	CASSPEGTGGQVQYF
TRBV30	.	TRBJ2-2	CALTYSNTGELFF
TRBV10-2	.	TRBJ2-5	CASSERGAQETQYF
TRBV5-1	.	TRBJ2-1	CASSLPLGSNEQFF
TRBV7-3	.	TRBJ2-4	CASSRQGGNIQYF
TRBV7-8	.	TRBJ2-3	CASSLHPWGTQYF
TRBV27	.	TRBJ2-2	CASSTLQGTTNTGELFF
TRBV7-9	.	TRBJ2-1	CASSLNPNEQFF
TRBV21-1	.	TRBJ1-6	CASSGPGQGSPPPKHPNSPLHF